This is a list of T cell receptor beta chains from one sample in a study of graft-versus-host responses after intestinal transplantation. Sequencing was performed with immunoSEQ multiplex PCR; in TCRdb, only in-frame clones are kept and a portion is missing. The repertoire holds about 2,200 clones, with 37% as singletons. Here the sequenced sample was alloreactive CD8+ T cells from a mixed lymphocyte reaction culture, taken before transplantation. The origin of the receptors is a human patient who was an organ donor for intestinal transplantation. Each CDR3 is given with its conserved first and last residue. D genes are given only for firm matches.

- TRBJ2-3 TRBV9 CASSISGSTDTQYF
TRBD2 TRBJ2-7 TRBV7-9 CASSPVPLRGDPYEQYF
TRBD1 TRBJ2-7 TRBV28 CASSRPVFGTGGSYEQYF
TRBD1 TRBJ1-2 TRBV6-6 CASSYSTGYDYGYTF
- TRBJ2-7 TRBV27 CASRGAIEQYF
- TRBJ2-3 TRBV28 CASSLLGDGIYTDTQYF
- TRBJ2-2 TRBV30 CAWSVTGSGELFF
- TRBJ1-4 TRBV7-9 CASSTIGGLKEKLFF
TRBD2 TRBJ2-1 TRBV28 CASSSIHGGVWFF
- TRBJ1-6 TRBV6-1 CASSASIYNSPLHF
- TRBJ2-2 TRBV7-9 CASSSPVGELFF
- TRBJ1-5 TRBV4-1 CASSQRVTMNQPQHF
TRBD1 TRBJ1-2 TRBV18 CASSTGTAPSGYTF
TRBD1 TRBJ1-1 TRBV7-9 CASSPKFLTGPYENTEAFF
TRBD1 TRBJ1-3 TRBV27 CASSQVRGPGNTIYF
TRBD2 TRBJ2-1 TRBV4-1 CASSQEYAGTINEQFF
TRBD2 TRBJ2-1 TRBV7-3 CASSLFGGAGNEQFF
- TRBJ2-1 TRBV4-1 CASSSIVDNEQFF
TRBD1 TRBJ1-2 TRBV29-1 CSSDPGQGGYTF
- TRBJ1-1 TRBV2 CASSEIGFEAFF
TRBD1 TRBJ2-2 TRBV4-1 CASSQDRFFLGTGGTGELFF